What follows describes a single T cell receptor beta chain. Its antigen is still unknown. The sample is drawn from a study of Ad26.COV2.S vaccination and SARS-CoV-2 variants. Findings and caveats of the study: Post-vaccination spike-specific CD8+ and CD4+ T cell responses reportedly had substantial breadth.

Sequencing was performed with immunoSEQ multiplex PCR; in TCRdb, only in-frame clones are kept and a portion is missing. This table has hundreds of thousands of clones, 89% appearing once. CDR1 and CDR2 from the germline V gene are SGDLS and YYNGEE. The CDR3 contains 14 residues. Trimming took off 0 bases at V and 7 bases at J, with 11 bases between the two ends. Treatment here: some 20 received Ad26.COV2.S at low or high dose, single or two shots; about 5 received placebo; per-sample allocation not given. Sampling took place 63 days after the first vaccine or placebo injection. Donation was by an adult aged 18-55 years who was in Boston.

This sequence was found in a person between 18 and 65 years old who received the Ad26.COV2.S COVID-19 vaccine or a placebo. The material was peripheral blood, obtained in a trial of Ad26.COV2.S vaccine versus placebo. The chain recombines TRBV9 with TRBJ1-5; D possibly corresponds to TRBD1 (6 bases). CDR3 loop: CASSVEGVEQPQHF. CDR3 nucleotides: TGTGCCAGCAGCGTAGAGGGGGTTGAGCAGCCCCAGCATTTT.